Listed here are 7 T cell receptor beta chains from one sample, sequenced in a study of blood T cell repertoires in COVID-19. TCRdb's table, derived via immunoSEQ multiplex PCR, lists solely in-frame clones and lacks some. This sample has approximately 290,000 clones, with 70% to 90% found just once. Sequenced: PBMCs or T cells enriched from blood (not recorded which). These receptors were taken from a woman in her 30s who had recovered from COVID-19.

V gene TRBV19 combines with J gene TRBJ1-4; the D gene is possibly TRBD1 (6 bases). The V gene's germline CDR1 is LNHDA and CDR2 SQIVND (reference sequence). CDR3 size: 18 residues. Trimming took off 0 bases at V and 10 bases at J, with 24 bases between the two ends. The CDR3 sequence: CASSIDRGRGPSSGKLFF. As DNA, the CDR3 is TGTGCCAGTAGTATAGATCGTGGCAGGGGACCCAGTTCGGGAAAACTGTTTTTT. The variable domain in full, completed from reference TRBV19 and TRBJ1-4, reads DGGITQSPKYLFRKEGQNVTLSCEQNLNHDAMYWYRQDPGQGLRLIYYSQIVNDFQKGDIAEGYSVSREKKESFPLTVTSAQKNPTAFYLCASSIDRGRGPSSGKLFFGSGTQLSVL.

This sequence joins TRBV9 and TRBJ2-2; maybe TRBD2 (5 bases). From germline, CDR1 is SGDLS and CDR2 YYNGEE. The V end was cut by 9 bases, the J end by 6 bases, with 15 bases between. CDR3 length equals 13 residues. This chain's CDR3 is CATGPAGSGELFF. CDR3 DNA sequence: TGTGCCACCGGACCCGCGGGTTCCGGGGAGCTGTTTTTT.

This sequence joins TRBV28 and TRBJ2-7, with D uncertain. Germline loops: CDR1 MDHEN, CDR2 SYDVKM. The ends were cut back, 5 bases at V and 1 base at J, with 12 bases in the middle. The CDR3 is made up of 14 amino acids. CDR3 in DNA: TGTGCCAGCAGTCTGACTCTTGGATCCTACGAGCAGTACTTC. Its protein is CASSLTLGSYEQYF.

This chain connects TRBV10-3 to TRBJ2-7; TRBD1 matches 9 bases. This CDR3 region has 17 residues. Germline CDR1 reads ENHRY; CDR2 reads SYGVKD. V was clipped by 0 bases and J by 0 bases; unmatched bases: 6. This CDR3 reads CAISESRTGEHSYEQYF. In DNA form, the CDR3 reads TGTGCCATCAGTGAGTCCCGGACAGGGGAACACTCCTACGAGCAGTACTTC.

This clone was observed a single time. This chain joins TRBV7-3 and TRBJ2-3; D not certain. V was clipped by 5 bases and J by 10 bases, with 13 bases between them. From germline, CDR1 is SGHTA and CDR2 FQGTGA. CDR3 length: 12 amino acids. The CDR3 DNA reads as TGTGCCAGCAGCCCCTCTGGGCCACCGCAGTATTTT. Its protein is CASSPSGPPQYF.

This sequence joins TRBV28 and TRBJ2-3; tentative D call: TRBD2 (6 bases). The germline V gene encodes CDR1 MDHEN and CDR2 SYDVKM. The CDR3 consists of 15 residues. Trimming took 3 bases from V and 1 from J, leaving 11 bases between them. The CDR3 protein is CASSFGWRGTDTQYF. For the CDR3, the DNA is TGTGCCAGCAGTTTCGGGTGGAGGGGCACAGATACGCAGTATTTT.

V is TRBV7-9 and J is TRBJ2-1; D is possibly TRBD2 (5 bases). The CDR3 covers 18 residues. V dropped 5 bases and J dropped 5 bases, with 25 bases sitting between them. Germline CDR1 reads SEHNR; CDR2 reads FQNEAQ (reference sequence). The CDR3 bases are TGTGCCAGCAGCCCGCTTATCTCGGGAAGGTACTCACACAATGAGCAGTTCTTC. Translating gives CASSPLISGRYSHNEQFF.